The rows below give T cell receptor beta chains drawn from one sample of a study of T cell repertoires in aging, cancer and after chemotherapy. TCRdb called the multiplex PCR reads again in MiXCR, with one record for every CDR3 protein. This table has 7,000 to 9,000 distinct CDR3 sequences, over 40% appearing once. The sample comprised blood. The receptor set was obtained from a human donor with a solid tumor. CDR3s include the opening cysteine and the closing phenylalanine or tryptophan. Fields, in order: V gene, J gene, clone size, D gene, CDR3 DNA, CDR3 protein. A D gene is named only where the DNA matches it firmly. Rows give clone size only sometimes, using once, few, many, or a class for an expanded clone.

>TRBV29-1|TRBJ1-1|-|-
TGCAGCGTTGCTCGGGCCGGCATGAACACTGAAGCTTTCTTT
CSVARAGMNTEAFF
>TRBV10-3|TRBJ2-7|few|TRBD1
TGTGCCATCAGTCGACAGGGCCACTACGAGCAGTACTTC
CAISRQGHYEQYF
>TRBV24-1|TRBJ1-2|once|-
TGTGCCACCAGTGATTTCACGGGGGAAGGCTACACCTTC
CATSDFTGEGYTF
>TRBV24-1|TRBJ1-5|-|-
TGTGCCACCAGTGCTATCAGCCGTAGAGGCAATCAGCCCCAGCATTTT
CATSAISRRGNQPQHF
>TRBV7-9|TRBJ1-5|few|-
TGTGCCAGCAGCTTGGAAACGAGAAATCAGCCCCAGCATTTT
CASSLETRNQPQHF
>TRBV19|TRBJ2-1|medium-sized|-
TGTGCCAGTAGTTCCCTCGTCTCCTACAATGAGCAGTTCTTC
CASSSLVSYNEQFF
>TRBV15|TRBJ2-7|-|-
TGTGCCACCAGCAGAGAGAATCAGGGGCCTGAGAGCGAGCAGTACTTC
CATSRENQGPESEQYF
>TRBV19|TRBJ2-7|-|TRBD1
TGTGCCAGTAGTAAGGGACAGGCGAGCTCCTACGAGCAGTACTTC
CASSKGQASSYEQYF
>TRBV27|TRBJ2-1|-|-
TGTGCCACCCTGTCCCTGGGGAGGAATGAGCAGTTCTTC
CATLSLGRNEQFF
>TRBV11-3|TRBJ2-5|medium-sized|-
TGTGCCAGCAGCTTACTGGAGACCCAGTACTTC
CASSLLETQYF
>TRBV6-2/TRBV6-3|TRBJ2-5|few|TRBD1
TGTGCCAGCCTGAGGACAGGGGGAGAGACCCAGTACTTC
CASLRTGGETQYF
>TRBV19|TRBJ2-7|-|-
TGTGCCAGTAGTATGGATAGCGTCCGGTACGAGCAGTACTTC
CASSMDSVRYEQYF
>TRBV29-1|TRBJ1-2|-|TRBD1
TGCAGCGCAACGTCAGGGGGCAGTTTTTATGGCTACACCTTC
CSATSGGSFYGYTF
>TRBV18|TRBJ1-1|-|-
TGTGCCAGCTCACCACAGGCAGACTCGGACACTGAAGCTTTCTTT
CASSPQADSDTEAFF
>TRBV15|TRBJ1-4|few|TRBD1
TGTGCCACCAGCAACAGACAGGGGGTGAATGAAAAACTGTTTTTT
CATSNRQGVNEKLFF
>TRBV29-1|TRBJ2-3|medium-sized|TRBD2
TGCAGCGTGCTCCCAGCGGGAGTGCAAGATACGCAGTATTTT
CSVLPAGVQDTQYF
>TRBV12-3/TRBV12-4|TRBJ2-6|few|-
TGTGCCAGCACTCAGTGGGGGTCTGGGGCCAACGTCCTGACTTTC
CASTQWGSGANVLTF
>TRBV6-2/TRBV6-3|TRBJ2-3|few|-
TGTGCCAGCAGTGTACCGGACGGGACAGATACGCAGTATTTT
CASSVPDGTDTQYF
>TRBV5-1|TRBJ2-6|-|-
TGCGCCAGCAGCTTATACTCTGGGGCCAACGTCCTGACTTTC
CASSLYSGANVLTF
>TRBV11-3|TRBJ2-1|-|-
TGTGCCAGCAGCTTTGGGATCTACTCCTACAATGAGCAGTTCTTC
CASSFGIYSYNEQFF
>TRBV15|TRBJ2-5|once|-
TGTGCCACCAGCAGAGAAGGGTGGGAGACCCAGTACTTC
CATSREGWETQYF
>TRBV15|TRBJ1-5|once|-
TGTGCCACCAGCAGAGATCCCATAGACAATCAGCCCCAGCATTTT
CATSRDPIDNQPQHF
>TRBV29-1|TRBJ2-3|-|-
TGCAGCGTTTCTACGGGAGATGATACGCAGTATTTT
CSVSTGDDTQYF
>TRBV27|TRBJ1-6|-|-
TGTGCCAGCAGTTGGCAGTCTTCCTATTCACCCCTCCACTTT
CASSWQSSYSPLHF
>TRBV6-6|TRBJ2-5|-|-
TGTGCCAGCAGTTACCGCGGGGAGACCCAGTACTTC
CASSYRGETQYF
>TRBV12-3/TRBV12-4|TRBJ2-2|-|TRBD1
TGTGCCAGCACTTGGACAGGGAATGCTCACGGGAAGCTGTTTTTT
CASTWTGNAHGKLFF
>TRBV18|TRBJ1-6|once|TRBD1
TGTGCCAGCTCACAAAGGACAGGAGCGAATACTTCACCCCTCCACTTT
CASSQRTGANTSPLHF
>TRBV6-5|TRBJ1-1|-|-
TGTGCCAGCAGATCGTCAGGGAGCTACACTGAAGCTTTCTTT
CASRSSGSYTEAFF
>TRBV5-1|TRBJ2-7|-|TRBD2
TGCGCCAGCAGCATCAACCCTCCGGGACTATCCTACGAGCAGTACTTC
CASSINPPGLSYEQYF
>TRBV12-3/TRBV12-4|TRBJ1-6|-|-
TGTGCCAGCAGTTTCCCCCATTCACCCCTCCACTTT
CASSFPHSPLHF
>TRBV11-3|TRBJ1-6|few|TRBD1
TGTGCCAGCACCTTATCCGGGACAGGACGTTCACCCCTCCACTTT
CASTLSGTGRSPLHF
>TRBV5-4|TRBJ1-2|few|-
TGTGCCAGCAGCATGATTGGTGCAGCCACCTATGGCTACACCTTC
CASSMIGAATYGYTF
>TRBV11-3|TRBJ1-6|few|-
TGTGCCAGCAACCTACCGGGCGACAGAGACGGCTCCTATAATTCACCCCTCCACTTT
CASNLPGDRDGSYNSPLHF
>TRBV7-2|TRBJ2-6|-|TRBD2
TGTGCCAGCAGCTCGATAGCGGGGGCCTCTGGGGCCAACGTCCTGACTTTC
CASSSIAGASGANVLTF
>TRBV27|TRBJ2-7|-|TRBD1
TGTGCCAGCAGTTGGAGCCGGGACAGCAGCTCCTACGAGCAGTACTTC
CASSWSRDSSSYEQYF
>TRBV11-3|TRBJ2-7|-|TRBD1
TGTGCCAGCAGCTTAGCACAGGGGTACGAGCAGTACTTC
CASSLAQGYEQYF
>TRBV6-5|TRBJ2-5|-|-
TGTGCCAGCAGTGGCCAGTCTCTAACCTCCGAGACCCAGTACTTC
CASSGQSLTSETQYF
>TRBV10-3|TRBJ2-1|-|TRBD1
TGTGCCAGCAGCCTATACAGGGGGCAATCCTACAATGAGCAGTTCTTC
CASSLYRGQSYNEQFF
>TRBV29-1|TRBJ1-1|few|TRBD1
TGCAGCGCCGGACAGGTTGGGAACACTGAAGCTTTCTTT
CSAGQVGNTEAFF
>TRBV6-1|TRBJ2-3|-|-
TGTGCCAGCACCTCTGTGGAGGGCACAGATACGCAGTATTTT
CASTSVEGTDTQYF